Below are 29 T cell receptor beta chains sequenced from a single sample in a study of cytomegalovirus exposure and HLA in healthy donors. Primers included in the PCR were 60 Vbeta and 13 Jbeta primers. Here immunoSEQ multiplex PCR was the method, and the copy in TCRdb shows in-frame clones only, minus some. The table records approximately 130,000 clones, 81% of them present only once. The sequenced sample was PBMCs. The receptors shown here come from a man younger than 30 in good health and CMV-seronegative.

The V gene is TRBV7-8, the J gene TRBJ1-4; TRBD1 might be the D (6 bases). The CDR3 is 14 residues long. V lost 7 bases and J 7 bases, leaving 16 bases between the germline ends. Germline-derived CDR1 and CDR2 are SGHVS and FQNEAQ. CDR3 DNA sequence: TGTGCCAGCACCTTCGAGGGGGGGGTTGAAAAACTGTTTTTT. Protein sequence: CASTFEGGVEKLFF.

This chain uses TRBV7-9 with TRBJ1-2; TRBD1 might be the D (5 bases). The germline gives CDR1 SEHNR, CDR2 FQNEAQ (reference sequence). Trimming cost V 10 bases and J 4 bases, with 16 bases left between them. The CDR3 is 13 residues long. CDR3 sequence reads: CATEPPGRYGYTF. The CDR3 coding sequence is TGTGCCACCGAACCCCCAGGGCGCTATGGCTACACCTTC.

This chain joins TRBV11-1 and TRBJ2-6; a possible D gene is TRBD2 (5 bases). Trimming removed 3 bases from V and 4 bases from J, with 13 bases in between. This CDR3 spans 16 amino acids. Germline lookup yields CDR1 SGHAT and CDR2 FQDESV (reference sequence). The CDR3 reads CASSFSRGEGANVLTF. The CDR3 DNA follows: TGTGCCAGCAGCTTCTCCCGGGGTGAAGGGGCCAACGTCCTGACTTTC.

The chain uses TRBV29-1 and TRBJ1-5, with TRBD1 identical over 8 bases. CDR3 length: 15 residues. CDR1 is SQVTM, CDR2 ANQGSEA, per germline. Trimming cost V 3 bases and J 3 bases; bases outside gene matches: 7. CDR3 region: CSVEMAGGNNQPQHF. The CDR3 coding sequence is TGCAGCGTTGAGATGGCAGGGGGCAACAATCAGCCCCAGCATTTT.

To note about this clone: At one end the junction does not follow the germline gene, possibly because of a read error. This chain joins TRBV9 and TRBJ1-2; D is ambiguous. The germline gives CDR1 SGDLS, CDR2 YYNGEE. The CDR3 spans 8 residues. CDR3 in DNA: TGTGCCAGCAGCGATGGGAGGTTC. Residues: CASSDGRF.

The CDR3 region has the DNA TGCGCCAGCGGGACAGACCCTGTCTATGGCTACACCTTC. It encodes CASGTDPVYGYTF. The J gene is TRBJ1-2, the V gene TRBV5-1, with TRBD1 matching over 7 bases. The CDR3 totals 13 residues. With 7 bases clipped from V and 4 bases from J, the junction kept 7 bases outside the gene matches. The germline V gene encodes CDR1 SGHRS and CDR2 YFSETQ.

This sequence joins TRBV5-1 and TRBJ2-3, with a weak D call TRBD2 (6 bases). Germline V gene data show CDR1 as SGHRS and CDR2 as YFSETQ. V was trimmed by 3 bases and J by 1 base, leaving 6 bases between them. The CDR3 has 13 residues. The CDR3 coding sequence is TGCGCCAGCAGCTCGGGGGGCACAGATACGCAGTATTTT. It codes for CASSSGGTDTQYF. The full variable domain, rest sourced from reference TRBV5-1 and TRBJ2-3, is KAGVTQTPRYLIKTRGQQVTLSCSPISGHRSVSWYQQTPGQGLQFLFEYFSETQRNKGNFPGRFSGRQFSNSRSEMNVSTLELGDSALYLCASSSGGTDTQYFGPGTRLTVL.

In its sample, this clone was seen once. The CDR3 region is CASSVNRDRGFKEKLFF. The CDR3 coding sequence is TGTGCCAGCAGCGTTAACCGGGACAGGGGTTTTAAGGAAAAACTGTTTTTT. V is TRBV9 and J is TRBJ1-4; 10 bases are a match to TRBD1. V lost 2 bases, J lost 8 bases, and 12 bases stayed unmatched. Germline CDR1 and CDR2: SGDLS and YYNGEE. This CDR3 spans 17 amino acids.

DNA of the CDR3: TGTGCCAGCAGCCTACCCCGGACAGGGGAGAGCTACAATGAGCAGTTCTTC. Its translation is CASSLPRTGESYNEQFF. The chain has TRBV11-1 and TRBJ2-1; 9 positions agree with TRBD1. The V segment lost 5 bases and the J segment 3 bases; nucleotides outside the gene matches: 11. Germline CDR1 is SGHAT and CDR2 is FQDESV (reference sequence). This CDR3 contains 17 residues.

This sequence joins TRBV5-4 and TRBJ2-2; weak D call: TRBD1 (6 bases). Germline assignment: CDR1 SGHNT and CDR2 YYREEE (reference sequence). The CDR3 loop spans 12 amino acids. V was pared by 10 bases and J by 5 bases, with 12 bases between. The CDR3 protein is CAVYQGTGELFF. The CDR3 bases are TGTGCCGTTTATCAGGGGACCGGGGAGCTGTTTTTT. The whole variable domain, remainder taken from reference TRBV5-4 and TRBJ2-2, is ETGVTQSPTHLIKTRGQQVTLRCSSQSGHNTVSWYQQALGQGPQFIFQYYREEENGRGNFPPRFSGLQFPNYSSELNVNALELDDSALYLCAVYQGTGELFFGEGSRLTVL.

This chain joins TRBV5-4 and TRBJ2-7; a possible D gene is TRBD1 (5 bases). The CDR3 has 14 residues. The germline V gene has CDR1 SGHNT and CDR2 YYREEE (reference sequence). Trimming left V 4 bases short and J 0 bases short, with 11 bases between. This CDR3 is CASSRQTSSYEQYF. DNA for the CDR3: TGTGCCAGCAGCCGACAGACCAGCTCCTACGAGCAGTACTTC. Full variable domain (missing parts from reference TRBV5-4 and TRBJ2-7): ETGVTQSPTHLIKTRGQQVTLRCSSQSGHNTVSWYQQALGQGPQFIFQYYREEENGRGNFPPRFSGLQFPNYSSELNVNALELDDSALYLCASSRQTSSYEQYFGPGTRLTVT.

The chain is built from TRBV4-3 and TRBJ2-3; TRBD1 might be the D (6 bases). The V end was cut by 0 bases, the J end by 10 bases, with 14 bases between. CDR3 length equals 14 residues. The V gene's germline CDR1 is LGHNA and CDR2 YSLEER. In DNA form, the CDR3 reads TGCGCCAGCAGCCAAGATATTCGGGACATGCCGCAGTATTTT. Its translation: CASSQDIRDMPQYF.

This clone appeared once. This chain connects TRBV11-2 to TRBJ2-7, with 9 bases lining up with TRBD1. V lost 2 bases to trimming and J lost 3 bases; unmatched junction nucleotides: 8. The CDR3 sequence is 16 residues long. CDR1 is SGHAT, CDR2 FQNNGV, per germline. The CDR3 bases are TGTGCCAGCAGCTTATTCCACAGGGGGCTGAGCTACGAGCAGTACTTC. Protein product: CASSLFHRGLSYEQYF.

The J gene is TRBJ1-5, the V gene TRBV7-8, with D tentatively TRBD1 (5 bases). This CDR3 is 19 amino acids long. Germline CDR1 and CDR2: SGHVS and FQNEAQ. The V end was cut by 1 base, the J end by 1 base, with 20 bases between. The CDR3 sequence: CASSLEQRQNRRSNQPQHF. The CDR3 DNA reads as TGTGCCAGCAGCTTAGAACAAAGACAGAACCGCAGGAGCAATCAGCCCCAGCATTTT.

This clone has only a few counts. The rearrangement joins TRBV7-6 to TRBJ2-7; 9 nucleotides line up with TRBD1. The CDR3 loop spans 14 amino acids. The J segment lost 3 bases and the V segment lost 1 base, leaving 1 base of the junction unmatched. Germline values: CDR1 SGHVS, CDR2 FNYEAQ. CDR3 DNA: TGTGCCAGCAGCTTAGGGGACAGGGACTACGAGCAGTACTTC. This codes for CASSLGDRDYEQYF. The full variable domain, its missing parts supplied by reference TRBV7-6 and TRBJ2-7, is GAGVSQSPRYKVTKRGQDVALRCDPISGHVSLYWYRQALGQGPEFLTYFNYEAQQDKSGLPNDRFSAERPEGSISTLTIQRTEQRDSAMYRCASSLGDRDYEQYFGPGTRLTVT.

The rearrangement uses TRBV27 and TRBJ1-5; 9 nucleotides agree with TRBD1. J lost 4 bases, V lost 7 bases, and 8 bases had no gene match. Looked up from germline, CDR1 is MNHEY and CDR2 is SMNVEV (reference sequence). The CDR3 extends over 15 amino acids. The CDR3 loop is CASKVRDRANQPQHF. The CDR3 coding sequence is TGTGCCAGCAAAGTGCGGGACAGGGCGAATCAGCCCCAGCATTTT.

The chain carries TRBV5-4 and TRBJ2-5; TRBD2 aligns across 12 bases. Germline assignment: CDR1 SGHNT and CDR2 YYREEE (reference sequence). V was pared by 3 bases and J by 4 bases, with 10 bases of the junction left unmatched. This CDR3 spans 17 amino acids. In DNA, the CDR3 is TGTGCCAGCAGCTCACTAGCGGGGGGCCAGGCGGGAGAGACCCAGTACTTC. This gives the protein CASSSLAGGQAGETQYF.

The chain is built from TRBV12-5 and TRBJ1-5, with 7 bases lining up with TRBD1. The germline gives CDR1 LGHNT, CDR2 FRNRAP. The CDR3 is 17 residues long. V lost 4 bases to trimming and J lost 1 base; unmatched junction nucleotides: 10. Here the CDR3 DNA reads TGTGCTAGTGGTTCTCTTCATCCGACAGGGAGCAATCAGCCCCAGCATTTT. It yields the protein CASGSLHPTGSNQPQHF.

The chain recombines TRBV5-6 with TRBJ1-1; D is ambiguous. V gave up 6 bases and J gave up 0 bases, with 21 bases separating them. Per the germline V gene, CDR1 is SGHDT and CDR2 is YYEEEE. The CDR3 consists of 17 residues. The CDR3 region is CASTPLGEPSLNTEAFF. CDR3 nucleotide sequence: TGTGCCAGCACCCCCCTCGGGGAACCGTCCTTGAACACTGAAGCTTTCTTT.

This chain joins TRBV19 and TRBJ1-1; 7 bases agree with TRBD1. J was trimmed by 1 base and V by 2 bases; bases with no gene match: 10. This CDR3 has 17 amino acids. Per the germline V gene, CDR1 is LNHDA and CDR2 is SQIVND (reference sequence). The CDR3 DNA reads as TGTGCCAGTAGTATAAGTGGTAGGGGGCGATCGAACACTGAAGCTTTCTTT. It yields the protein CASSISGRGRSNTEAFF.

Concerning this clone: At one boundary the junction diverges from the germline segment, which might be a read error. The CDR3 loop reads CASSLRGGWNYEQYF. The CDR3 nucleotides are TGTGCCAGCAGCTTGCGTGGCGGCTGGAACTACGAGCAGTATTTC. The chain has TRBV5-8 and TRBJ2-7; D gene uncertain. The CDR3 runs to 15 residues. Looked up from germline, CDR1 is SGHTS and CDR2 is YDEGEE. Full variable domain (remainder filled in from reference TRBV5-8 and TRBJ2-7): EAGVTQSPTHLIKTRGQQATLRCSPISGHTSVYWYQQALGLGLQFLLWYDEGEERNRGNFPPRFSGRQFPNYSSELNVNALELEDSALYLCASSLRGGWNYEQYFGPGTRLTVT.

The chain has TRBV7-3 and TRBJ2-1; D perhaps matches TRBD1 (5 bases). The CDR3 runs to 15 residues. Germline V gene lookup returns CDR1 SGHTA and CDR2 FQGTGA. The germline V and J ends were trimmed by 5 bases and 0 bases, with 11 bases remaining between them. For the CDR3, the DNA is TGTGCCAGCAGCCCTACAGGACCCTCCTACAATGAGCAGTTCTTC. It encodes CASSPTGPSYNEQFF. Drawing the rest from reference TRBV7-3 and TRBJ2-1, the complete variable domain is GAGVSQTPSNKVTEKGKYVELRCDPISGHTALYWYRQSLGQGPEFLIYFQGTGAADDSGLPNDRFFAVRPEGSVSTLKIQRTERGDSAVYLCASSPTGPSYNEQFFGPGTRLTVL.

A word on this clone: Other DNA sequences of this sample code for an identical CDR3. The chain carries TRBV27 and TRBJ1-2; 8 nucleotides agree with TRBD1. CDR1 is MNHEY and CDR2 is SMNVEV in the germline V gene (reference sequence). Unmatched junction bases numbered 9, after V lost 5 bases and J lost 4 bases. The CDR3 has 15 residues. CDR3 nucleotide sequence: TGTGCCAGCAGTCCATGGACAGGGTCCCTCTATGGCTACACCTTC. It is translated as CASSPWTGSLYGYTF.

The rearrangement links TRBV6-5 to TRBJ1-2, with no clear D. The V end was cut by 0 bases, the J end by 8 bases, with 10 bases between. Germline CDR1 MNHEY, CDR2 SVGAGI. The CDR3 extends over 13 amino acids. CDR3 amino acids: CASSYSLGVGYTF. DNA for the CDR3: TGTGCCAGCAGTTACTCTTTGGGCGTGGGCTACACCTTC.

Regarding this clone: No DNA is shown, since the ends of the CDR3 on it are uncertain; the CDR3 is the one TCRdb lists. CDR3 residues: CASSLAFFGRGSYEQYF. This sequence joins TRBV7-2 and TRBJ2-7; the table's TRBD1 call for D was not verified on the DNA. CDR1 is SGHTA and CDR2 is FQGNSA in the germline V gene. The CDR3 contains 17 residues when both ends are counted.

The J gene is TRBJ1-1, the V gene TRBV6-6; the D gene is possibly TRBD1 (6 bases). CDR3 length equals 16 residues. CDR1 is MNHNY, CDR2 SVGAGI, per germline (reference sequence). Trimming pared 5 bases from V and 1 base from J, leaving 17 bases between. The CDR3 bases are TGTGCCAGCAGTGTTGACTTAGGGGGTGGGAACACTGAAGCTTTCTTT. Its protein is CASSVDLGGGNTEAFF.

The chain uses TRBV4-3 and TRBJ2-1, with 9 bases aligning to TRBD1. In germline, CDR1 is LGHNA, CDR2 YSLEER. The length of the CDR3 is 15 residues. V lost 0 bases to trimming and J lost 9 bases; unmatched junction nucleotides: 6. The CDR3 protein is CASSQEGTGRSEQFF. CDR3 nucleotides: TGCGCCAGCAGCCAAGAAGGGACAGGGCGGAGTGAGCAGTTCTTC.

This rearrangement joins TRBV6-1 to TRBJ1-5; tentative D call: TRBD1 (6 bases). The germline gives CDR1 MNHNS, CDR2 SASEGT. V lost 7 bases and J lost 6, with 13 bases in between. CDR3 length: 13 amino acids. CDR3 amino acids: CASNPRGPQPQHF. The CDR3 bases are TGTGCCAGCAACCCGCGGGGGCCTCAGCCCCAGCATTTT.

V and J are TRBV4-3 and TRBJ1-2; D is ambiguous. From germline, CDR1 is LGHNA and CDR2 YSLEER. Trimming left V 1 base short and J 0 bases short, with 9 bases between. The CDR3 spans 15 residues. The CDR3: CASSQVGQANYGYTF. The CDR3 nucleotides read TGCGCCAGCAGCCAAGTTGGGCAGGCTAACTATGGCTACACCTTC.